This note documents a single TCR beta chain sequence. Its target is not known. This record comes from a study of monozygotic twins with inflammatory bowel disease. Study observations and caveats: Limited power may explain why concordant and discordant twins showed no difference in repertoire similarity.

The CDR3 is 16 residues long. Germline CDR1 reads SGHRS; CDR2 reads YFSETQ. A 6-nucleotide sample barcode was carried by the UMIs, which template switching added. TCRdb reprocessed the 5' RACE reads, keeping one entry per CDR3 protein, no DNA. In all, the sample yields hundreds of thousands of distinct CDR3 sequences. Sequences were obtained from blood. This chain connects TRBV5-1 to TRBJ2-5; TCRdb's D gene call, TRBD1, goes unchecked for lack of DNA. The TCR originated in a human donor with ulcerative colitis or Crohn's disease, or a healthy co-twin of an affected twin (not recorded which). CDR3: CASSLVWDSPQETQYF.